The 5 T cell receptor beta chains presented below share a single source sample, sequenced in a study of PD-1 blockade in classical Hodgkin lymphoma. The method was immunoSEQ multiplex PCR; TCRdb's version includes in-frame clones alone and lacks a portion of them. The sample contains 90,000 to 100,000 clones, roughly nine tenths of which appear only once. After autologous stem cell transplantation all patients relapsed, and prior brentuximab vedotin exposure differed between cohorts. The sequencing here drew on peripheral blood mononuclear cells (PBMCs), taken before the second cycle of nivolumab. The receptors stem from a human donor with classical Hodgkin lymphoma.

The genes are TRBV5-6 and TRBJ2-7; D unclear. Germline loops: CDR1 SGHDT, CDR2 YYEEEE. The CDR3 consists of 17 residues. V dropped 0 bases and J dropped 3 bases, with 19 bases sitting between them. CDR3 sequence (DNA): TGTGCCAGCAGCTTGGGAATTGACGGCATCGTAGGCTACGAGCAGTACTTC. It translates to CASSLGIDGIVGYEQYF. Based on the CDR3 plus reference TRBV5-6 and TRBJ2-7, the full variable domain is DAGVTQSPTHLIKTRGQQVTLRCSPKSGHDTVSWYQQALGQGPQFIFQYYEEEERQRGNFPDRFSGHQFPNYSSELNVNALLLGDSALYLCASSLGIDGIVGYEQYFGPGTRLTVT.

The chain links TRBV11-2 to TRBJ2-5; D not certain. The CDR3 consists of 13 residues. CDR1 and CDR2 from the germline V gene are SGHAT and FQNNGV. Trimming pared 5 bases from V and 1 base from J, leaving 8 bases between. The CDR3 coding sequence is TGTGCCAGCAGCCCCTGGACCCAAGAGACCCAGTACTTC. This sequence encodes CASSPWTQETQYF.

The chain combines TRBV7-2 with TRBJ2-7; TRBD2 is a possible D gene (6 bases). Germline CDR1 and CDR2: SGHTA and FQGNSA. The CDR3 extends over 16 amino acids. Trimming cost V 2 bases and J 4 bases, with 18 bases left between them. The CDR3: CASSLSSGGVSYEQYF. The DNA of the CDR3 is TGTGCCAGCAGCTTAAGCTCCGGGGGTGTGTCATACGAGCAGTACTTC.

In this sample, this clone turned up once. This chain links TRBV11-2 with TRBJ1-1; 7 nucleotides line up with TRBD1. The CDR3 is 15 residues long. Germline V CDR1 and CDR2: SGHAT, FQNNGV. After removal of 0 bases from V and 7 bases from J, the junction contained 8 bases not matched to a gene. The CDR3 DNA reads TGTGCCAGCAGCTTAGACGCCGCCAGGGGGTATGAAGCTTTCTTT. The encoded protein is CASSLDAARGYEAFF.

The V gene is TRBV5-1, the J gene TRBJ2-3, with 9 bases aligning to TRBD1. The CDR3 is 14 amino acids. Germline V gene lookup returns CDR1 SGHRS and CDR2 YFSETQ. V shed 4 bases, J shed 4 bases, and the junction held 4 bases outside the gene matches. The CDR3 coding sequence is TGCGCCAGCAGCCCACGGGACAGGGCAGATACGCAGTATTTT. It specifies CASSPRDRADTQYF.